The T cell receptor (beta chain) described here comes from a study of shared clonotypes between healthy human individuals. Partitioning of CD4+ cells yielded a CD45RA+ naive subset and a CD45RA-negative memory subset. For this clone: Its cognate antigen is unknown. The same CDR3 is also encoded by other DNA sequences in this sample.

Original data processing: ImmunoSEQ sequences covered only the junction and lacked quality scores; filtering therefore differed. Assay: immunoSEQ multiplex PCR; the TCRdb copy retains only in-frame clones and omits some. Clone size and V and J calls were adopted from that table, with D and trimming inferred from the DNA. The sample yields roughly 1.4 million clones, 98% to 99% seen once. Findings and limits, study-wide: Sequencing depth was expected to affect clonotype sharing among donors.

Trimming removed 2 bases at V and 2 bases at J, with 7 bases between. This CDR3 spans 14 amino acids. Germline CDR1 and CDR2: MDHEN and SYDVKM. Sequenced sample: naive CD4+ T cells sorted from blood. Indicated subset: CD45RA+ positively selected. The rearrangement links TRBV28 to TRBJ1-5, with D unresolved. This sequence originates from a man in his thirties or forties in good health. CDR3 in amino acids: CASSLGSRNQPQHF. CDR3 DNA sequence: TGTGCCAGCAGTTTAGGCAGCCGCAATCAGCCCCAGCATTTT.